This is a list of T cell receptor beta chains from one sample in a study of blood T cells in healthy people across ages. TCRdb processed the 5' RACE reads anew with MiXCR; each CDR3 protein has one entry. The sample lists about 620,000 distinct CDR3 sequences; under 65% were seen once. The material sequenced was blood. The receptors come from a woman at least 80 years old in good health. Both conserved end residues are part of each CDR3. A D gene is named only where the DNA matches it firmly. Size is stated for part of the rows, as once, few or many counts, or as a class when the clone is expanded.

j_gene: TRBJ2-1; d_gene: .; abundance: .; v_gene: TRBV10-3; CDR3aa: CAGRREGSNEQFF; CDR3nt: TGTGCCGGGCGGCGGGAAGGGAGCAATGAGCAGTTCTTC
j_gene: TRBJ1-5; d_gene: .; abundance: .; v_gene: TRBV27; CDR3aa: CASRPDSSLSNQPQHF; CDR3nt: TGTGCCAGCAGACCGGACAGCTCGCTAAGCAATCAGCCCCAGCATTTT
j_gene: TRBJ1-1; d_gene: TRBD1; abundance: few; v_gene: TRBV7-9; CDR3aa: CASSVGQGAHAFF; CDR3nt: TGTGCCAGCAGCGTGGGACAGGGGGCGCACGCTTTCTTT
j_gene: TRBJ1-5; d_gene: .; abundance: many; v_gene: TRBV7-2; CDR3aa: CASSLLGFQPQHF; CDR3nt: TGTGCCAGCAGCTTATTAGGGTTTCAGCCCCAGCATTTT
j_gene: TRBJ1-4; d_gene: .; abundance: few; v_gene: TRBV7-9; CDR3aa: CASTFDNEKLFF; CDR3nt: TGTGCCAGCACCTTCGATAATGAAAAACTGTTTTTT
j_gene: TRBJ1-1; d_gene: .; abundance: .; v_gene: TRBV15; CDR3aa: CATSRREANTEAFF; CDR3nt: TGTGCCACCAGCCGAAGGGAGGCGAACACTGAAGCTTTCTTT
j_gene: TRBJ2-2; d_gene: .; abundance: .; v_gene: TRBV11-2; CDR3aa: CASSVLSKTGELFF; CDR3nt: TGTGCCAGCAGCGTCCTTTCCAAGACCGGGGAGCTGTTTTTT
j_gene: TRBJ2-7; d_gene: .; abundance: once; v_gene: TRBV5-6; CDR3aa: CASSLAGEGLSYEQYF; CDR3nt: TGTGCCAGCAGCTTGGCCGGAGAAGGGTTGTCCTACGAGCAGTACTTC
j_gene: TRBJ2-2; d_gene: .; abundance: .; v_gene: TRBV27; CDR3aa: CASSPRPLDTGELFF; CDR3nt: TGTGCCAGCAGTCCCCGCCCCTTGGACACCGGGGAGCTGTTTTTT
j_gene: TRBJ2-7; d_gene: .; abundance: many; v_gene: TRBV20-1; CDR3aa: CSANQQGLYEQYF; CDR3nt: TGCAGTGCAAACCAACAGGGATTGTACGAGCAGTACTTC
j_gene: TRBJ2-3; d_gene: .; abundance: .; v_gene: TRBV29-1; CDR3aa: CSVSTGEDTQYF; CDR3nt: TGCAGCGTTTCTACAGGAGAAGATACGCAGTATTTT
j_gene: TRBJ2-2; d_gene: .; abundance: few; v_gene: TRBV18; CDR3aa: CASSSDNTGELFF; CDR3nt: TGTGCCAGCTCATCGGATAACACCGGGGAGCTGTTTTTT
j_gene: TRBJ2-3; d_gene: .; abundance: .; v_gene: TRBV9; CDR3aa: CASSPRRSGDSNTQYF; CDR3nt: TGTGCCAGCAGCCCCCGCAGATCGGGGGATTCTAATACGCAGTATTTT
j_gene: TRBJ2-7; d_gene: TRBD2; abundance: .; v_gene: TRBV20-1; CDR3aa: CSAKRLAEVYEQYF; CDR3nt: TGCAGTGCTAAAAGACTAGCGGAAGTCTACGAGCAGTACTTC
j_gene: TRBJ2-3; d_gene: .; abundance: .; v_gene: TRBV29-1; CDR3aa: CSVGWDDTDTQYF; CDR3nt: TGCAGCGTTGGATGGGATGACACAGATACGCAGTATTTT
j_gene: TRBJ2-3; d_gene: .; abundance: many; v_gene: TRBV6-5; CDR3aa: CASSSAGLLTDTQYF; CDR3nt: TGTGCCAGCAGTTCCGCGGGTCTCCTGACAGATACGCAGTATTTT
j_gene: TRBJ2-4; d_gene: .; abundance: .; v_gene: TRBV7-2; CDR3aa: CASSFPARSQYF; CDR3nt: TGTGCCAGCAGCTTTCCGGCTCGATCGCAGTACTTC
j_gene: TRBJ2-5; d_gene: TRBD2; abundance: few; v_gene: TRBV20-1; CDR3aa: CSARLAGMKTQYF; CDR3nt: TGCAGTGCTAGACTAGCGGGAATGAAGACCCAGTACTTC
j_gene: TRBJ2-1; d_gene: .; abundance: many; v_gene: TRBV25-1; CDR3aa: CASSEYEQFF; CDR3nt: TGTGCCAGCAGTGAATATGAGCAGTTCTTC
j_gene: TRBJ2-1; d_gene: TRBD1; abundance: .; v_gene: TRBV7-9; CDR3aa: CARARTGNNEQFF; CDR3nt: TGTGCCAGGGCACGGACAGGGAACAATGAGCAGTTCTTC
j_gene: TRBJ2-3; d_gene: .; abundance: .; v_gene: TRBV6-4; CDR3aa: CATPRAGHSTDTQYF; CDR3nt: TGTGCCACCCCGCGTGCTGGTCATAGCACAGATACGCAGTATTTT
j_gene: TRBJ2-6; d_gene: .; abundance: .; v_gene: TRBV10-3; CDR3aa: CAISVSEKGSGANVLTF; CDR3nt: TGTGCCATCAGTGTCAGTGAAAAGGGCTCTGGGGCCAACGTCCTGACTTTC
j_gene: TRBJ1-5; d_gene: TRBD1; abundance: .; v_gene: TRBV20-1; CDR3aa: CSAYTGGLTSQHF; CDR3nt: TGCAGTGCTTATACAGGGGGCCTTACATCCCAGCATTTT
j_gene: TRBJ1-5; d_gene: TRBD1; abundance: .; v_gene: TRBV20-1; CDR3aa: CSAMDRGGQPQHF; CDR3nt: TGCAGTGCGATGGACAGGGGAGGCCAGCCCCAGCATTTT
j_gene: TRBJ2-1; d_gene: .; abundance: many; v_gene: TRBV3-1; CDR3aa: CASSGNYNEQFF; CDR3nt: TGTGCCAGCAGCGGTAATTACAATGAGCAGTTCTTC
j_gene: TRBJ2-4; d_gene: .; abundance: few; v_gene: TRBV14; CDR3aa: CASSQAGFGNRLAKNIQYF; CDR3nt: TGTGCCAGCAGCCAAGCGGGTTTTGGGAACCGTTTGGCCAAAAACATTCAGTACTTC
j_gene: TRBJ2-4; d_gene: TRBD2; abundance: .; v_gene: TRBV7-3; CDR3aa: CASSPRLAGWLEQYF; CDR3nt: TGTGCCAGCAGCCCAAGACTAGCGGGGTGGTTGGAGCAGTACTTC
j_gene: TRBJ2-7; d_gene: .; abundance: .; v_gene: TRBV2; CDR3aa: CASSERTVAAEQYF; CDR3nt: TGTGCCAGCAGTGAAAGGACAGTGGCAGCCGAGCAGTACTTC
j_gene: TRBJ1-2; d_gene: TRBD1; abundance: many; v_gene: TRBV12-3/TRBV12-4; CDR3aa: CASLSRTGGYTF; CDR3nt: TGTGCCAGCCTTTCCAGGACAGGGGGCTACACCTTC
j_gene: TRBJ1-3; d_gene: .; abundance: .; v_gene: TRBV7-3; CDR3aa: CASSRDVGTIYF; CDR3nt: TGTGCCAGCAGCCGGGACGTAGGGACCATATATTTT
j_gene: TRBJ2-1; d_gene: .; abundance: .; v_gene: TRBV7-9; CDR3aa: CASSSQDGCEQFF; CDR3nt: TGTGCCAGCAGCTCACAAGACGGGTGTGAGCAGTTCTTC
j_gene: TRBJ2-7; d_gene: .; abundance: .; v_gene: TRBV10-3; CDR3aa: CATGDTSYEQYF; CDR3nt: TGTGCCACAGGGGACACCTCCTACGAGCAGTACTTC
j_gene: TRBJ1-2; d_gene: .; abundance: .; v_gene: TRBV27; CDR3aa: CASSLWSQGGNYGYTF; CDR3nt: TGTGCCAGCAGTTTATGGTCGCAGGGCGGAAACTATGGCTACACCTTC
j_gene: TRBJ1-5; d_gene: TRBD1; abundance: .; v_gene: TRBV5-8; CDR3aa: CASCNQDRVNQPQHF; CDR3nt: TGTGCCAGCTGTAACCAGGACAGGGTAAATCAGCCCCAGCATTTT
j_gene: TRBJ2-1; d_gene: TRBD2; abundance: .; v_gene: TRBV11-2; CDR3aa: CASSLMVLAGDLDEQFF; CDR3nt: TGTGCCAGCAGCCTAATGGTACTAGCGGGAGATTTAGATGAGCAGTTCTTC
j_gene: TRBJ1-2; d_gene: .; abundance: few; v_gene: TRBV28; CDR3aa: CASSNRARGYTF; CDR3nt: TGTGCCAGCAGTAACAGGGCGAGGGGCTACACCTTC
j_gene: TRBJ2-5; d_gene: TRBD2; abundance: .; v_gene: TRBV4-3; CDR3aa: CASSQTTSDSGYF; CDR3nt: TGCGCCAGCAGCCAAACCACTAGCGACTCTGGGTACTTC
j_gene: TRBJ2-7; d_gene: TRBD2; abundance: many; v_gene: TRBV27; CDR3aa: CASSSAGGPEYF; CDR3nt: TGTGCCAGCAGTAGTGCGGGAGGGCCGGAGTACTTC
j_gene: TRBJ2-5; d_gene: TRBD1; abundance: .; v_gene: TRBV3-1; CDR3aa: CASSQGGQGGETQYF; CDR3nt: TGTGCCAGCAGCCAAGGAGGACAGGGAGGAGAGACCCAGTACTTC
j_gene: TRBJ2-3; d_gene: .; abundance: .; v_gene: TRBV10-3; CDR3aa: CAISEKGEVIPPLADTQYF; CDR3nt: TGTGCCATCAGTGAGAAAGGGGAAGTGATACCCCCACTGGCAGATACGCAGTATTTT
j_gene: TRBJ2-3; d_gene: TRBD2; abundance: many; v_gene: TRBV20-1; CDR3aa: CSADGTSGFTDTQYF; CDR3nt: TGCAGTGCGGACGGGACTAGCGGGTTCACAGATACGCAGTATTTT
j_gene: TRBJ2-1; d_gene: TRBD1; abundance: many; v_gene: TRBV24-1; CDR3aa: CATSDPGQGGNREQFF; CDR3nt: TGTGCCACCAGTGATCCCGGACAGGGGGGTAACCGCGAGCAGTTCTTC
j_gene: TRBJ2-7; d_gene: TRBD1; abundance: many; v_gene: TRBV28; CDR3aa: CASSSWGQGVHEQYF; CDR3nt: TGTGCCAGCAGTTCCTGGGGACAGGGTGTCCACGAGCAGTACTTC
j_gene: TRBJ2-5; d_gene: .; abundance: .; v_gene: TRBV5-1; CDR3aa: CACSFQRGPDEQYF; CDR3nt: TGCGCCTGCAGCTTTCAACGGGGGCCTGATGAGCAGTACTTC
j_gene: TRBJ2-7; d_gene: .; abundance: few; v_gene: TRBV29-1; CDR3aa: CSVPGQGSYEQYF; CDR3nt: TGCAGCGTTCCGGGACAAGGATCCTACGAGCAGTACTTC
j_gene: TRBJ2-5; d_gene: .; abundance: .; v_gene: TRBV14; CDR3aa: CASSQTARRGWTQYF; CDR3nt: TGTGCCAGCAGCCAAACCGCCAGGCGAGGATGGACCCAGTACTTC
j_gene: TRBJ1-5; d_gene: TRBD1; abundance: few; v_gene: TRBV5-8; CDR3aa: CASSLDGGQGHQPQHF; CDR3nt: TGTGCCAGCAGCTTGGATGGGGGACAGGGGCATCAGCCCCAGCATTTT
j_gene: TRBJ2-5; d_gene: .; abundance: .; v_gene: TRBV7-9; CDR3aa: CASSLVSGETPYF; CDR3nt: TGTGCCAGCAGCTTAGTCAGCGGCGAGACCCCGTACTTC
j_gene: TRBJ2-4; d_gene: .; abundance: few; v_gene: TRBV5-6; CDR3aa: CASSLLGELAKNIQYF; CDR3nt: TGTGCCAGCAGCTTGCTGGGGGAGCTAGCCAAAAACATTCAGTACTTC
j_gene: TRBJ2-3; d_gene: .; abundance: few; v_gene: TRBV20-1; CDR3aa: CSATKLSGKTDTQYF; CDR3nt: TGCAGTGCTACCAAGCTTAGCGGAAAGACAGATACGCAGTATTTT
j_gene: TRBJ2-5; d_gene: .; abundance: .; v_gene: TRBV6-2/TRBV6-3; CDR3aa: CASSLWTVKEETQYF; CDR3nt: TGTGCCAGCAGTTTATGGACAGTGAAAGAAGAGACCCAGTACTTC
j_gene: TRBJ2-1; d_gene: .; abundance: many; v_gene: TRBV7-2; CDR3aa: CASSSVSSSYNEQFF; CDR3nt: TGTGCCAGCAGCTCCGTCTCTAGCTCCTACAATGAGCAGTTCTTC
j_gene: TRBJ1-2; d_gene: .; abundance: .; v_gene: TRBV3-1; CDR3aa: CASSQSQDYGYTF; CDR3nt: TGTGCCAGCAGCCAATCTCAAGACTATGGCTACACCTTC
j_gene: TRBJ2-1; d_gene: TRBD2; abundance: .; v_gene: TRBV7-7; CDR3aa: CASSPYPPGGAYNEQFF; CDR3nt: TGTGCTAGCAGCCCCTACCCCCCGGGAGGGGCCTACAATGAGCAGTTCTTC
j_gene: TRBJ2-1; d_gene: .; abundance: once; v_gene: TRBV9; CDR3aa: CASSVVGAALYNEQFF; CDR3nt: TGTGCCAGCAGCGTAGTGGGGGCAGCCCTCTACAATGAGCAGTTCTTC
j_gene: TRBJ2-3; d_gene: .; abundance: many; v_gene: TRBV11-3; CDR3aa: CASSLKRPSYADTQYF; CDR3nt: TGTGCCAGCAGCTTAAAACGTCCTAGTTATGCAGATACGCAGTATTTT
j_gene: TRBJ2-1; d_gene: TRBD2; abundance: .; v_gene: TRBV4-1; CDR3aa: CASSQVGTSAGEQFF; CDR3nt: TGCGCCAGCAGCCAAGTCGGGACTAGCGCAGGTGAGCAGTTCTTC
j_gene: TRBJ2-2; d_gene: .; abundance: .; v_gene: TRBV20-1; CDR3aa: CSAPLNTGELFF; CDR3nt: TGCAGTGCTCCTCTTAACACCGGGGAGCTGTTTTTT
j_gene: TRBJ1-2; d_gene: TRBD1; abundance: many; v_gene: TRBV9; CDR3aa: CASSAGQGFSGYTF; CDR3nt: TGTGCCAGCAGCGCAGGACAGGGGTTTTCTGGCTACACCTTC
j_gene: TRBJ2-7; d_gene: TRBD2; abundance: few; v_gene: TRBV20-1; CDR3aa: CSASGRGLRTYEQYF; CDR3nt: TGCAGTGCTAGCGGGAGGGGGTTAAGGACCTACGAGCAGTACTTC